This T cell receptor beta chain was identified during a study of blood T cell repertoires in COVID-19. On the study more broadly: Collection of acute and convalescent COVID-19 samples took place in the United States, Italy and Spain. PBMCs, B-cell-depleted T cells, or T cells provided the cDNA or gDNA that made up the material.

Authors' methods: Scientists estimated how many nucleated cells there were by amplifying reference gene primers. Libraries were prepared by immunoSEQ multiplex PCR; TCRdb keeps only in-frame clonotypes and omits some of them. V and J calls and clone size follow that table, whereas D and trimming were derived from the DNA. The sample holds some 73,000 clones, around 90% seen once. This CDR3 comprises 11 residues. Trimming cost V 8 bases and J 4 bases, with 6 bases left between them. Germline lookup yields CDR1 WSHSY and CDR2 SAAADI. Sequencing was carried out using peripheral blood. V and J are TRBV10-2 and TRBJ1-5; D remains unclear. The receptor comes from a human donor in a cohort sampled during active COVID-19. The DNA for the CDR3 is TGCGCCAGCGGCCCAAATCAGCCCCAGCATTTT. It is translated as CASGPNQPQHF.